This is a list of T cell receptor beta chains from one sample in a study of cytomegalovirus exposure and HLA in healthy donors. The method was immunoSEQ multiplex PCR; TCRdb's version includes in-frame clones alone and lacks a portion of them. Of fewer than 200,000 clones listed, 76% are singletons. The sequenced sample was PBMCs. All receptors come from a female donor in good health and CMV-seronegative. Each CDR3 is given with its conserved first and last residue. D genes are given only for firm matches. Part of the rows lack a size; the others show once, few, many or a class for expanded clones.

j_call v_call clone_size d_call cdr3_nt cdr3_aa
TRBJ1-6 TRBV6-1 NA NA TGTGCCATCTTACAGGGTCTCGACAATTCACCCCTCCACTTT CAILQGLDNSPLHF
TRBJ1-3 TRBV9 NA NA TGTGCCAGCAGCACAGACTCTGGAAACACCATATATTTT CASSTDSGNTIYF
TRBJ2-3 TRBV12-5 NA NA TGTGCTAGTGGTTTGGGGGCACGGGGTGCAGATACGCAGTATTTT CASGLGARGADTQYF
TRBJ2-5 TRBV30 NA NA TGTGCCTGGAGTGTGCGGGCAGGAGTGAAGACCCAGTACTTC CAWSVRAGVKTQYF
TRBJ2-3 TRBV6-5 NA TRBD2 TGTGCCAGCAAACTAGCGGGAGTTTCAGATACGCAGTATTTT CASKLAGVSDTQYF
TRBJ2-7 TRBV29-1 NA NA TGCAGCGTTACCCCCCCCAGTGGACAGCCAAACGAGCAGTACTTC CSVTPPSGQPNEQYF
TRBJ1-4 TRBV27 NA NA TGTGCCAGCAGCCTAAGAGGGGCGTCAGGGGTAGGGAGTGAAAAACTGTTTTTT CASSLRGASGVGSEKLFF
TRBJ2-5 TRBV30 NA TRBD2 TGTGCCTGGAGTGGGGCGGGGGTGGGGACCCAGTACTTC CAWSGAGVGTQYF
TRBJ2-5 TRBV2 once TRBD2 TGTGCCAGCAGGCGGGGGGGCGGGGTGGAGACCCAGTACTTC CASRRGGGVETQYF
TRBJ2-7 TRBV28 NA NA TGTGCCAGCAGTACGGCAGGGGACATTTACGAGCAGTACTTC CASSTAGDIYEQYF
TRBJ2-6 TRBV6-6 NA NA TGTGCCAGCAGCTTTTGGAGCTCTGGGGCCAACGGCCTGACTTTC CASSFWSSGANGLTF
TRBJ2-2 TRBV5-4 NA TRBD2 TGTGCCAGCAGCGAATGGGGGGGAACCGGGGAGCTGTTTTTT CASSEWGGTGELFF
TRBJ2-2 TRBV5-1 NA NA TGCGCCAGCAGCTTCACAGCGGGCATGAACACCGGGGAGCTGTTTTTT CASSFTAGMNTGELFF
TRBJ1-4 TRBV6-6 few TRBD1 TGTGCCAGCAGTTTTCAACAGGGGAATGAAAAACTGTTTTTT CASSFQQGNEKLFF
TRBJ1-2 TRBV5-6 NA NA TGTGCCAGCAGCCCTCCAGTAGGGAGGGCGACGAGGTACACCTTC CASSPPVGRATRYTF
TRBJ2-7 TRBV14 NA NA TGTGCCAGCAGTCAGACTAGTTTCTACGAGCAGTACTTC CASSQTSFYEQYF
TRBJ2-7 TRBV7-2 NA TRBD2 TGTGCCAGCAGCTATACTTGGACTAGCGGGGTTAGCTCCTACGAGCAGTACTTC CASSYTWTSGVSSYEQYF
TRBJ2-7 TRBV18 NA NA TGTGCCAGCTCACCACCGGTAACACCATCCGAGCAGTACTTC CASSPPVTPSEQYF
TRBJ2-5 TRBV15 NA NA TGTGCCACCAGCAGAGATCGACCCGGGCAAGAGACCCAGTACTTC CATSRDRPGQETQYF
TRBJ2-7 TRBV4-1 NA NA TGCGCCAGCAGCCAAGTTATAACTCCCAACTACGAGCAGTACTTC CASSQVITPNYEQYF
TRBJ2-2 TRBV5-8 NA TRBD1 TGTGCCAGCAGCTTGGAGGGGGCGGCCGGGGAGCTGTTTTTT CASSLEGAAGELFF
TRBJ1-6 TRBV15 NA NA TGTGCCACCAGCAGAGACAAATCACCCCTCCACTTT CATSRDKSPLHF
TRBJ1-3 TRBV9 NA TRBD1 TGTGCCAGCAGCGTAGACAGGGGCCCTGGAAACACCATATATTTT CASSVDRGPGNTIYF